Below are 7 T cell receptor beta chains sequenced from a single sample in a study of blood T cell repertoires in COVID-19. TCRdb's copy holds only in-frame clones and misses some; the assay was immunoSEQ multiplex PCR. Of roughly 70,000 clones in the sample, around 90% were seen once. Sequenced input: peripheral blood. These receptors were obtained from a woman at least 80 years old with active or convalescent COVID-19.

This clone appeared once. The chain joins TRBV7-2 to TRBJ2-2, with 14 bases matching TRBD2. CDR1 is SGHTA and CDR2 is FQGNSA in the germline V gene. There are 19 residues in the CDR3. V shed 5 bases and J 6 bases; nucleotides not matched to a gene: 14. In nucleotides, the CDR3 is TGTGCCAGCAGCCCTCGGACTAGCGGGGGGACGCGACGTGCCGGGGAGCTGTTTTTT. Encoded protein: CASSPRTSGGTRRAGELFF.

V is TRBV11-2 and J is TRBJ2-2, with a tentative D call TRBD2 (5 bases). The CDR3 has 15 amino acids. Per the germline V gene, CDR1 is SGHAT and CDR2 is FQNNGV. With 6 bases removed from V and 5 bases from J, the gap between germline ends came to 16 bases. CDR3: CASRRLRGFTGELFF. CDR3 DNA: TGTGCCAGCAGGCGACTCCGCGGGTTTACCGGGGAGCTGTTTTTT.

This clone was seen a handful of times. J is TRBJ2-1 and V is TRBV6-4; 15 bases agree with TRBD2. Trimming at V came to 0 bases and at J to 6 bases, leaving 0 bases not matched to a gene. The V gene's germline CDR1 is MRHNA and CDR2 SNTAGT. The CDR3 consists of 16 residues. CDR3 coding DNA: TGTGCCAGCAGTGACTCGGGACTAGCGGGGGGCAATGAGCAGTTCTTC. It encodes CASSDSGLAGGNEQFF.

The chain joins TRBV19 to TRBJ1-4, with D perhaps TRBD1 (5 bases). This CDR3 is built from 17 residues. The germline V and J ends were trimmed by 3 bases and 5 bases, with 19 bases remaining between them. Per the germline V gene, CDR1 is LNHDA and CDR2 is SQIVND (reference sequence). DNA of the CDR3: TGTGCCAGTAGTATGGTCCGGGGGACGCTGGCGAATGAAAAACTGTTTTTT. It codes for CASSMVRGTLANEKLFF.

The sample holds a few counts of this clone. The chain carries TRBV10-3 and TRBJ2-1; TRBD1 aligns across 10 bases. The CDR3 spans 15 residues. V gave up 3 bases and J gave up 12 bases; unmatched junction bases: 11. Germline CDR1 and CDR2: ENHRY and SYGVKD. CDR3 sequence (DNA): TGTGCCATCAGTGAAGGGACAGGGGTGAGGACGGTGCAGTTCTTC. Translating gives CAISEGTGVRTVQFF.

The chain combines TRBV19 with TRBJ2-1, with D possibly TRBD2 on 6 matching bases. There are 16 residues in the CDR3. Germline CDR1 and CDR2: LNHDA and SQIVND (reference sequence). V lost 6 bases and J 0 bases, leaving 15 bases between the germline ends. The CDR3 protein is CASRGAGPLSYNEQFF. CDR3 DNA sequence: TGTGCCAGTAGGGGCGCGGGACCCCTCTCCTACAATGAGCAGTTCTTC.

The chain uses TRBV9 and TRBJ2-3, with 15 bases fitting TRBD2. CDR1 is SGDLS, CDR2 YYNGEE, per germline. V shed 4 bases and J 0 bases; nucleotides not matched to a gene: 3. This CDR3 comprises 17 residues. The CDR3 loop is CASSYGLAGGSTDTQYF. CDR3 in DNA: TGTGCCAGCAGCTACGGACTAGCGGGGGGGAGCACAGATACGCAGTATTTT.